The next 27 T cell receptor beta chains were all read from a single sample in a study of T cell changes during pregnancy in multiple sclerosis. The method was immunoSEQ multiplex PCR; TCRdb's version includes in-frame clones alone and lacks a portion of them. The top ten hold approximately 0.62% of the sample, which has 40,000 to 45,000 clones, around 90% seen once. Sequenced material: CD4+ T cells from peripheral blood mononuclear cells, taken in the first trimester of pregnancy. The receptors were sampled from a female donor with multiple sclerosis, enrolled in a pregnancy study.

This clone was found a few times. The chain uses TRBV10-3 and TRBJ1-1; D is unresolved. The CDR3 consists of 11 residues. Between the trimmed V and J ends, which lost 6 bases and 2 bases, there was a span of 4 bases. The V gene's germline CDR1 is ENHRY and CDR2 SYGVKD. CDR3 residues: CAIRANTEAFF. The CDR3 DNA follows: TGTGCCATCAGGGCTAACACTGAAGCTTTCTTT.

The gene calls are TRBV28 and TRBJ2-3; D is possibly TRBD1 (5 bases). This CDR3 comprises 15 residues. CDR1 and CDR2 from the germline V gene are MDHEN and SYDVKM. Trimming removed 7 bases from V and 2 bases from J, with 16 bases in between. The CDR3 protein is CASTPLGLSTDTQYF. CDR3 coding DNA: TGTGCCAGCACCCCCCTGGGGCTTTCCACAGATACGCAGTATTTT.

The gene calls are TRBV11-2 and TRBJ2-6, with a possible D match to TRBD1 (6 bases). Trimming cost V 5 bases and J 0 bases, with 14 bases left between them. Germline loops: CDR1 SGHAT, CDR2 FQNNGV. CDR3 length: 17 residues. CDR3 protein: CASSTQQGISGANVLTF. CDR3 DNA: TGTGCCAGCAGCACCCAACAGGGTATCTCTGGGGCCAACGTCCTGACTTTC.

The V call is TRBV5-6, the J call TRBJ2-1; D possibly corresponds to TRBD2 (6 bases). Germline CDR1 reads SGHDT; CDR2 reads YYEEEE. Trimming shortened V by 7 bases and J by 7 bases, and 18 bases separated the two germline ends. CDR3 length equals 14 residues. CDR3 in amino acids: CASPGGQRWNEQFF. The DNA for the CDR3 is TGTGCCAGCCCCGGGGGTCAGCGATGGAATGAGCAGTTCTTC.

V is TRBV27 and J is TRBJ2-3; TRBD1 agrees at 12 bases. Per germline, CDR1 MNHEY and CDR2 SMNVEV (reference sequence). The CDR3 sequence is 15 residues long. V lost 3 bases, J lost 6 bases, and 4 bases stayed unmatched. The DNA of the CDR3 is TGTGCCAGCAGTTTTTGGGACAGGGGGCCGGATACGCAGTATTTT. This codes for CASSFWDRGPDTQYF.

This clone was recorded once. The chain employs TRBV5-6 and TRBJ2-2; a weak D match, TRBD2 (5 bases). In germline, CDR1 is SGHDT, CDR2 YYEEEE. The CDR3 has 15 residues. Trimming shortened V by 0 bases and J by 5 bases, and 11 bases separated the two germline ends. CDR3 coding DNA: TGTGCCAGCAGCTTGGGACCGAGAGGGACCGGGGAGCTGTTTTTT. This codes for CASSLGPRGTGELFF. Full variable domain (missing parts from reference TRBV5-6 and TRBJ2-2): DAGVTQSPTHLIKTRGQQVTLRCSPKSGHDTVSWYQQALGQGPQFIFQYYEEEERQRGNFPDRFSGHQFPNYSSELNVNALLLGDSALYLCASSLGPRGTGELFFGEGSRLTVL.

V gene TRBV19 combines with J gene TRBJ2-2, with TRBD1 identical over 7 bases. Trimming at V came to 5 bases and at J to 3 bases, leaving 9 bases not matched to a gene. Germline-derived CDR1 and CDR2 are LNHDA and SQIVND (reference sequence). There are 16 residues in the CDR3. Here the CDR3 reads CASSGTGTVDTGELFF. In nucleotides, the CDR3 is TGTGCCAGTAGTGGAACCGGGACAGTTGACACCGGGGAGCTGTTTTTT. Variable domain in full (rest from reference TRBV19 and TRBJ2-2): DGGITQSPKYLFRKEGQNVTLSCEQNLNHDAMYWYRQDPGQGLRLIYYSQIVNDFQKGDIAEGYSVSREKKESFPLTVTSAQKNPTAFYLCASSGTGTVDTGELFFGEGSRLTVL.

The V and J genes are TRBV28 and TRBJ2-2; 9 bases match TRBD1. This CDR3 has 15 amino acids. Germline loops: CDR1 MDHEN, CDR2 SYDVKM. With V trimmed by 5 bases and J by 5 bases, 6 bases remained unmatched. CDR3 region: CASSLPGQGTGELFF. In DNA, the CDR3 is TGTGCCAGCAGTCTCCCGGGACAGGGAACCGGGGAGCTGTTTTTT.

The chain uses TRBV4-3 and TRBJ1-2; a possible D gene is TRBD1 (5 bases). CDR1 and CDR2 from the germline V gene are LGHNA and YSLEER. Trimming left V 2 bases short and J 6 bases short, with 37 bases between. The length of the CDR3 is 22 residues. The CDR3 sequence: CASSQTPQSANSAWEEGDGYTF. CDR3 bases: TGCGCCAGCAGCCAAACTCCCCAATCCGCGAATTCGGCTTGGGAAGAAGGGGATGGCTACACCTTC.

This chain uses TRBV29-1 with TRBJ1-1; 10 bases are a match to TRBD1. The length of the CDR3 is 14 residues. The germline V gene encodes CDR1 SQVTM and CDR2 ANQGSEA. Losses at the gene ends were 4 bases for V and 5 bases for J; bases not matched to a gene: 7. This CDR3 is CSVGDRGRGTEAFF. CDR3 coding DNA: TGCAGCGTTGGTGACAGGGGGCGGGGAACTGAAGCTTTCTTT.

The chain carries TRBV4-2 and TRBJ1-4; D remains unclear. CDR1 is LGHNA, CDR2 YNFKEQ, per germline. V lost 0 bases and J lost 10, with 12 bases in between. This CDR3 is built from 14 residues. Here the CDR3 reads CASSQDVRVVKLFF. The CDR3 DNA reads as TGTGCCAGCAGCCAAGATGTGAGGGTAGTAAAACTGTTTTTT.

This sequence joins TRBV7-8 and TRBJ2-1; 9 positions match TRBD1. CDR1 SGHVS and CDR2 FQNEAQ come from the germline V gene. This CDR3 is 16 amino acids long. J gave up 5 bases and V 5 bases, and 10 bases lay outside the gene matches. In DNA form, the CDR3 reads TGTGCCAGCAGCCCGGACAGGGGCCGCGCTAACAATGAGCAGTTCTTC. Amino acids: CASSPDRGRANNEQFF. Complete variable domain (other parts from reference TRBV7-8 and TRBJ2-1): GAGVSQSPRYKVAKRGQDVALRCDPISGHVSLFWYQQALGQGPEFLTYFQNEAQLDKSGLPSDRFFAERPEGSVSTLKIQRTQQEDSAVYLCASSPDRGRANNEQFFGPGTRLTVL.

This clone occurred once. The V call is TRBV30, the J call TRBJ1-2, with D perhaps TRBD1 (6 bases). The germline V and J ends were trimmed by 1 base and 7 bases, with 16 bases remaining between them. Germline V gene data show CDR1 as GTSNPN and CDR2 as SVGIG (reference sequence). The CDR3 runs 14 residues. CDR3 region: CAWSGDRQTSGYTF. The CDR3 DNA sequence: TGTGCCTGGAGTGGAGACAGGCAGACCTCTGGCTACACCTTC.

This clone was detected once. This rearrangement joins TRBV5-4 to TRBJ2-1; no clear D. Germline V lookup: CDR1 SGHNT, CDR2 YYREEE (reference sequence). The CDR3 totals 11 residues. The V and J ends lost 2 bases and 9 bases respectively, with 6 bases between them. This CDR3 reads CASSLGGEQFF. The CDR3 bases are TGTGCCAGCAGCTTAGGCGGTGAGCAGTTCTTC.

The chain uses TRBV30 and TRBJ2-3; 8 nucleotides agree with TRBD1. Germline CDR1 reads GTSNPN; CDR2 reads SVGIG (reference sequence). V was pared by 0 bases and J by 3 bases, with 5 bases of the junction left unmatched. The CDR3 covers 15 residues. CDR3 protein: CAWSVPTGGTDTQYF. The CDR3 DNA follows: TGTGCCTGGAGTGTACCCACAGGGGGAACAGATACGCAGTATTTT.

The chain uses TRBV5-6 and TRBJ2-1; 7 bases map to TRBD2. This CDR3 spans 14 amino acids. Looked up from germline, CDR1 is SGHDT and CDR2 is YYEEEE. With 4 bases clipped from V and 10 bases from J, the junction kept 11 bases outside the gene matches. DNA of the CDR3: TGTGCCAGCAGCGCTGTGGGGGGGACCCTGGAGCAGTTCTTC. Protein sequence: CASSAVGGTLEQFF.

The V and J genes are TRBV19 and TRBJ2-7; 8 positions agree with TRBD2. Germline CDR1 LNHDA, CDR2 SQIVND (reference sequence). The CDR3 extends over 13 amino acids. V dropped 6 bases and J dropped 6; count of bases not matched to a gene: 7. The CDR3 loop is CASRTGTSVEQYF. In DNA, the CDR3 is TGTGCCAGTAGGACCGGGACTAGTGTCGAGCAGTACTTC.

The rearrangement uses TRBV30 and TRBJ1-5; D gene ambiguous. CDR1 GTSNPN and CDR2 SVGIG come from the germline V gene (reference sequence). V gave up 1 base and J gave up 4 bases, with 11 bases separating them. This CDR3 has 14 residues. CDR3 sequence reads: CAWSAPGGNQPQHF. The CDR3 nucleotides read TGTGCCTGGAGTGCCCCGGGAGGGAATCAGCCCCAGCATTTT.

This clone was seen a few times. The rearrangement links TRBV11-2 to TRBJ2-7; 7 nucleotides align to TRBD1. The length of the CDR3 is 14 residues. The trim removed 4 bases at V and 0 bases at J, leaving 3 bases unmatched. CDR1 and CDR2 from the germline V gene are SGHAT and FQNNGV. DNA for the CDR3: TGTGCCAGCAGCTCGTGGGACAGCTCCTACGAGCAGTACTTC. Its translation is CASSSWDSSYEQYF. The complete variable domain, with remaining parts taken from reference TRBV11-2 and TRBJ2-7, reads EAGVAQSPRYKIIEKRQSVAFWCNPISGHATLYWYQQILGQGPKLLIQFQNNGVVDDSQLPKDRFSAERLKGVDSTLKIQPAKLEDSAVYLCASSSWDSSYEQYFGPGTRLTVT.

The V call is TRBV4-1, the J call TRBJ2-7; TRBD1 aligns across 8 bases. The CDR3 extends over 14 amino acids. Germline values: CDR1 MGHRA, CDR2 YSYEKL. J lost 7 bases, V lost 1 base, and 6 bases had no gene match. Written as DNA, the CDR3 is TGCGCCAGCAGCCAAGGAGACAGGGGTAGGGAGCAGTACTTC. Translating gives CASSQGDRGREQYF.

This chain links TRBV5-5 with TRBJ1-2, with a possible D match to TRBD1 (6 bases). This CDR3 has 14 residues. The V end lost 0 bases, the J end lost 2 bases, and 8 bases lay between the germline ends. Germline-derived CDR1 and CDR2 are SGHKS and YYEKEE (reference sequence). The CDR3 spells CASSLGGQNYGYTF. The DNA of the CDR3 is TGTGCCAGCAGCTTGGGGGGGCAGAACTATGGCTACACCTTC.

This chain connects TRBV10-3 to TRBJ1-1; no clear D gene. The CDR3 totals 14 residues. Germline loops: CDR1 ENHRY, CDR2 SYGVKD. The V end was cut by 0 bases, the J end by 10 bases, with 15 bases between. CDR3 region: CAISESMGPPGAFF. In DNA form, the CDR3 reads TGTGCCATCAGTGAGTCGATGGGCCCTCCAGGAGCTTTCTTT.

The V gene is TRBV5-4, the J gene TRBJ2-4, with a tentative D call TRBD1 (5 bases). V was pared by 0 bases and J by 4 bases, with 5 bases between. The CDR3 extends over 13 amino acids. CDR1 and CDR2 (germline): SGHNT, YYREEE (reference sequence). The CDR3 reads CASSLDRKNIQYF. The CDR3 DNA reads as TGTGCCAGCAGCTTGGACAGGAAAAACATTCAGTACTTC.

The V gene is TRBV15, the J gene TRBJ2-3, with 10 bases matching TRBD1. This CDR3 spans 16 amino acids. V trimming: 8 bases; J trimming: 0 bases; junction bases outside the gene matches: 8. The germline CDR1 and CDR2 sequences are LNHNV and YYDKDF (reference sequence). Here the CDR3 reads CATYRDRGRSTDTQYF. CDR3 in DNA: TGTGCCACCTATAGAGACAGGGGGCGAAGCACAGATACGCAGTATTTT.

V and J are TRBV18 and TRBJ2-6; D call uncertain. CDR1 KGHSH and CDR2 LQKENI come from the germline V gene. There are 15 residues in the CDR3. Between the trimmed V and J ends, which lost 3 bases and 0 bases, there was a span of 6 bases. CDR3 nucleotides: TGTGCCAGCTCACCCGTTCCCTCTGGGGCCAACGTCCTGACTTTC. This encodes CASSPVPSGANVLTF.

The V gene is TRBV27, the J gene TRBJ2-7; TRBD1 is a possible D gene (5 bases). Trimming shortened V by 4 bases and J by 1 base, and 8 bases separated the two germline ends. The CDR3 extends over 13 amino acids. The germline V gene has CDR1 MNHEY and CDR2 SMNVEV (reference sequence). Written as DNA, the CDR3 is TGTGCCAGCAGTTACAGACAGTCCTACGAGCAGTACTTC. Protein product: CASSYRQSYEQYF.

The rearrangement uses TRBV5-1 and TRBJ1-5, with D possibly TRBD1 on 5 matching bases. This CDR3 has 14 residues. Per germline, CDR1 SGHRS and CDR2 YFSETQ. Trimming removed 4 bases at V and 3 bases at J, with 11 bases between. The CDR3 coding sequence is TGCGCCAGCAGCATAGACAGTCACAATCAGCCCCAGCATTTT. Its protein is CASSIDSHNQPQHF.